A selection of T cell receptor beta chains follows, all from one sample in a study of T cell clones after liver transplantation. Libraries were prepared by immunoSEQ multiplex PCR; TCRdb keeps only in-frame clonotypes and omits some of them. Of about 120,000 clones listed, about nine tenths were seen once; the top ten hold approximately 0.84%. The input for sequencing was CD4+ T cells from blood, taken 12 months after liver transplant. Every receptor here comes from a human patient who received a liver transplant. Some T cells could come from the graft donor. Each CDR3 is given with its conserved first and last residue. The D gene is left open where the match is weak. Where a row states a size, it is once, few, many or the class of an expanded clone; other rows omit it.

abundance,d_gene,j_gene,v_gene,CDR3aa,CDR3nt
once,-,TRBJ1-2,TRBV25-1,CASSSTGTYGYTF,TGTGCCAGCAGCTCTACAGGGACTTATGGCTACACCTTC
-,-,TRBJ2-1,TRBV5-4,CASSAPIGREQFF,TGTGCCAGCAGCGCACCAATTGGGCGTGAGCAGTTCTTC
-,-,TRBJ2-3,TRBV5-1,CASSLTRVIGTDTQYF,TGCGCCAGCAGCTTGACCAGGGTAATTGGCACAGATACGCAGTATTTT
-,-,TRBJ2-4,TRBV4-2,CASSQDPTLDIQYF,TGTGCCAGCAGCCAAGACCCTACCCTTGACATTCAGTACTTC
once,TRBD2,TRBJ2-3,TRBV2,CASSGGTSGAISTDTQYF,TGTGCCAGCAGTGGGGGGACTAGCGGGGCGATTAGCACAGATACGCAGTATTTT
-,-,TRBJ2-6,TRBV5-1,CASSLYTGLSGANVLTF,TGCGCCAGCAGCCTATACACAGGGTTGTCTGGGGCCAACGTCCTGACTTTC
-,-,TRBJ1-2,TRBV2,CASSDWFFRGGYTF,TGTGCCAGCAGCGACTGGTTTTTCCGAGGGGGCTACACCTTC
-,TRBD1,TRBJ2-7,TRBV9,CASSVGDRGLHEQYF,TGTGCCAGCAGCGTAGGGGACAGGGGGCTCCACGAGCAGTACTTC
-,-,TRBJ2-2,TRBV5-4,CASSSGLSATGELFF,TGTGCCAGCAGCTCGGGACTGAGTGCAACCGGGGAGCTGTTTTTT
once,TRBD1,TRBJ2-5,TRBV5-1,CASSLGQGAVETQYF,TGCGCCAGCAGCTTGGGCCAGGGGGCGGTGGAGACCCAGTACTTC
-,-,TRBJ1-1,TRBV7-3,CASSPDQGNTEAFF,TGTGCCAGCAGCCCAGACCAGGGGAACACTGAAGCTTTCTTT
-,TRBD1,TRBJ2-2,TRBV19,CASSMGTGVNTGELFF,TGTGCCAGTAGTATGGGGACAGGGGTAAACACCGGGGAGCTGTTTTTT
-,-,TRBJ1-5,TRBV6-5,CASNPDRNSNQPQHF,TGTGCCAGCAACCCGGACAGAAATAGCAATCAGCCCCAGCATTTT
few,TRBD2,TRBJ2-3,TRBV12-5,CAVGTSETDTQYF,TGTGCCGTAGGGACTAGCGAAACAGATACGCAGTATTTT
-,-,TRBJ2-1,TRBV28,CASSLPNSQNEQFF,TGTGCCAGCAGTTTACCGAATAGTCAGAATGAGCAGTTCTTC
-,TRBD1,TRBJ2-1,TRBV5-4,CASSLNRGNEQFF,TGTGCCAGCAGCTTGAACAGGGGGAATGAGCAGTTCTTC